A selection of T cell receptor beta chains follows, all from one sample in a study of blood T cells in healthy people across ages. MiXCR, applied by TCRdb to the 5' RACE reads, yields one record per CDR3 protein. Of approximately 400,000 distinct CDR3 sequences listed, approximately 52% are singletons. Material for sequencing was blood. The receptors were sampled from a man aged 55 to 70 in good health. Each CDR3 is given with its conserved first and last residue. Fields, in order: D gene, V gene, clone size, J gene, CDR3 length, CDR3 DNA, CDR3 protein. The D gene is left open where the match is weak. Rows give clone size only sometimes, using once, few, many, or a class for an expanded clone.

NA,TRBV29-1,NA,TRBJ2-5,13,TGCAGCGTGGCGGGACAAATCCAAGAGACCCAGTACTTC,CSVAGQIQETQYF
NA,TRBV5-1,NA,TRBJ2-1,14,TGCGCCACCCGACCGATTATCTCCTACAATGAGCAGTTCTTC,CATRPIISYNEQFF
TRBD1,TRBV9,NA,TRBJ1-2,17,TGTGCCAGCAGCGTAGATCCCTCACCGGACAGGGCGAGTGGCTACACCTTC,CASSVDPSPDRASGYTF
TRBD1,TRBV2,NA,TRBJ2-7,15,TGTGCCAGCAGTGAAGACGGGGACAGCTACAATGAGCAGTACTTC,CASSEDGDSYNEQYF
NA,TRBV7-8,NA,TRBJ1-2,14,TGTGCCAGCAGCAGGAGCTCGTCGAGCTATGGCTACACCTTC,CASSRSSSSYGYTF
NA,TRBV29-1,NA,TRBJ1-2,14,TGCAGCGTTGTAGGCCAGAAGCCCGGGTATGGCTACACCTTC,CSVVGQKPGYGYTF
TRBD2,TRBV4-3,once,TRBJ2-1,18,TGCGCCAGCAGCCAGACCCGCTTAGGGCTAGCGGGAGGGCGAGAGCAGTTCTTC,CASSQTRLGLAGGREQFF
NA,TRBV6-1,NA,TRBJ2-1,11,TGTGCCAGCAGCGAGGTTGGGGCGCAGTTCTTC,CASSEVGAQFF
NA,TRBV27,many,TRBJ2-1,13,TGTGCCAGCAGTTTATCCCGACTGGGTGAGCAGTTCTTC,CASSLSRLGEQFF
NA,TRBV7-8,NA,TRBJ2-7,15,TGTGCCAGCAGCTTAGCGGGGCCAGGCGAGCTCGAGCAGTACTTC,CASSLAGPGELEQYF
TRBD2,TRBV4-2,NA,TRBJ2-2,17,TGTGCCAGCAGCCACGCCACTAGCGGGGCGGGGTCCGGGGAGCTGTTTTTT,CASSHATSGAGSGELFF
NA,TRBV27,NA,TRBJ1-1,12,TGTGCCAGCAGTTCCTCCATCGAAGGAGCTTTCTTT,CASSSSIEGAFF
NA,TRBV7-9,few,TRBJ1-2,15,TGTGCCAGCAGCCCCCAACAGGCTATCTACTATGGCTACACCTTC,CASSPQQAIYYGYTF
TRBD2,TRBV12-3/TRBV12-4,NA,TRBJ2-5,16,TGTGCCAGCACCCTCGGTAGCGGGACCATCCAAGAGACCCAGTACTTC,CASTLGSGTIQETQYF
TRBD1,TRBV5-1,NA,TRBJ1-2,14,TGCGCCAGCAGCTCCAGGGGGCAGGACTATGGCTACACCTTC,CASSSRGQDYGYTF
TRBD2,TRBV9,NA,TRBJ2-1,15,TGTGCCAGCAGCGTTGGGACTAGCGGATACAATGAGCAGTTCTTC,CASSVGTSGYNEQFF
NA,TRBV3-1,NA,TRBJ2-3,12,TGTGCCAGCAGCCTCGGGACAACTACGCAGTATTTT,CASSLGTTTQYF
NA,TRBV5-1,few,TRBJ2-7,14,TGCGCCAGCAGCTTGGGGGGGGCTCCGTACGAGCAGTACTTC,CASSLGGAPYEQYF
NA,TRBV6-5,NA,TRBJ1-2,16,TGTGCCAGCAGTTACTTGAGGCTCGGGACACTCTATGGCTACACCTTC,CASSYLRLGTLYGYTF
TRBD1,TRBV9,NA,TRBJ1-2,15,TGTGCCAGCAGCGTGAGCACGGGACAGGGGAATGGCTACACCTTC,CASSVSTGQGNGYTF
NA,TRBV28,many,TRBJ1-2,17,TGTGCCAGCAGTTTAGCGCAGCCTTATCTATTAACCTATGGCTACACCTTC,CASSLAQPYLLTYGYTF
NA,TRBV6-5,NA,TRBJ1-2,13,TGTGCCAGCAGGATCGATGCAAACTATGGCTACACCTTC,CASRIDANYGYTF
TRBD1,TRBV12-5,few,TRBJ2-1,15,TGTGCTAGTGGCTCTGGACAGGGGACCTACAATGAGCAGTTCTTC,CASGSGQGTYNEQFF
TRBD1,TRBV9,NA,TRBJ2-1,17,TGTGCCAGCAGCGCCCCCCTCTGGGACAGGGGCTACAATGAGCAGTTCTTC,CASSAPLWDRGYNEQFF
TRBD1,TRBV5-1,NA,TRBJ2-7,14,TGCGCCAGCACGGTGGGGCAGGGGGCCTACGAGCAGTACTTC,CASTVGQGAYEQYF
NA,TRBV20-1,NA,TRBJ2-7,13,TGCAGTGCTAGCGGGGGTAGCTCCTACGAGCAGTACTTC,CSASGGSSYEQYF
TRBD1,TRBV29-1,NA,TRBJ2-7,12,TGCAGCGCCGGGGACAGGGGGCGAGAGCAGTACTTC,CSAGDRGREQYF
NA,TRBV4-3,NA,TRBJ1-4,15,TGCGCCAGCAGCCAGAACCGAGGGGTTTCAGTGGAACTGTTTTTT,CASSQNRGVSVELFF
TRBD1,TRBV29-1,NA,TRBJ2-2,12,TGCAGCTTTAGGACAGGGAAGGGGGAGCTGTTTTTT,CSFRTGKGELFF
NA,TRBV7-2,NA,TRBJ2-4,13,TGTGCCAGCAGCTTAATTTCAAGGGACATTCAGTACTTC,CASSLISRDIQYF
NA,TRBV11-1,few,TRBJ1-6,13,TGTGCCAGCAGCTCACAATATAATTCACCCCTCCACTTT,CASSSQYNSPLHF
NA,TRBV29-1,few,TRBJ2-6,13,TGCAGCGTTGAAGGGGGGGAGGCCAACGTCCTGACTTTC,CSVEGGEANVLTF
NA,TRBV29-1,few,TRBJ1-4,12,TGCAGCGGACTAGGAACTAATGAAAAACTGTTTTTT,CSGLGTNEKLFF
NA,TRBV20-1,NA,TRBJ2-1,12,TGCAGTGCCAGGAGAAGGTGGAATGAGCAGTTCTTC,CSARRRWNEQFF
TRBD1,TRBV12-3/TRBV12-4,NA,TRBJ2-3,17,TGTGCCAGCAGTTCGGGACGACAGGGCTGGGACACCGGGGAGCTGTATTTT,CASSSGRQGWDTGELYF
NA,TRBV12-3/TRBV12-4,NA,TRBJ2-4,14,TGTGCCAGCAGTCCGACTAGTGCCAAAAACATTCAGTACTTC,CASSPTSAKNIQYF
TRBD2,TRBV20-1,NA,TRBJ2-1,16,TGCAGTGCTAGGGGGACTAGCGGGAGGGCCGTCAATGAGCAGTTCTTC,CSARGTSGRAVNEQFF
NA,TRBV27,NA,TRBJ1-2,14,TGTGCCAGCAGTCCGAGACAGGCAAGCTATGGCTACACCTTC,CASSPRQASYGYTF
TRBD1,TRBV20-1,few,TRBJ2-7,14,TGCAGTGCTCGCGCCGGGACAGGGGGCGGCGAGCAGTACTTC,CSARAGTGGGEQYF
NA,TRBV5-1,NA,TRBJ2-3,15,TGCGCCAGCAGCTTGCAGCCAGCGGGCACAGATACGCAGTATTTT,CASSLQPAGTDTQYF
NA,TRBV11-1,many,TRBJ2-1,12,TGTGCCAGCAGCCCAAACAGGGATGAGCAGTTCTTC,CASSPNRDEQFF
NA,TRBV20-1,NA,TRBJ1-1,17,TGCAGTGCCAGAGTGGGGGGCCGCAGCCTCATGAACACTGAAGCTTTCTTT,CSARVGGRSLMNTEAFF
NA,TRBV29-1,many,TRBJ2-1,14,TGCAGCGTCGGAGCGGGCGGAGCCTACAATGAGCAGTTCTTC,CSVGAGGAYNEQFF
TRBD1,TRBV24-1,NA,TRBJ2-3,15,TGTGCCACAGCCGGGACAGGGCAGAGGGTAGATACGCAGTATTTT,CATAGTGQRVDTQYF
TRBD2,TRBV9,many,TRBJ2-3,16,TGTGCCAGCAGCGTGGGACTAGCGGCTAGCACAGATACGCAGTATTTT,CASSVGLAASTDTQYF
NA,TRBV7-2,NA,TRBJ2-7,13,TGTGCCAGCAGCTTATCAACGCGGATGGAGCAGTACTTC,CASSLSTRMEQYF